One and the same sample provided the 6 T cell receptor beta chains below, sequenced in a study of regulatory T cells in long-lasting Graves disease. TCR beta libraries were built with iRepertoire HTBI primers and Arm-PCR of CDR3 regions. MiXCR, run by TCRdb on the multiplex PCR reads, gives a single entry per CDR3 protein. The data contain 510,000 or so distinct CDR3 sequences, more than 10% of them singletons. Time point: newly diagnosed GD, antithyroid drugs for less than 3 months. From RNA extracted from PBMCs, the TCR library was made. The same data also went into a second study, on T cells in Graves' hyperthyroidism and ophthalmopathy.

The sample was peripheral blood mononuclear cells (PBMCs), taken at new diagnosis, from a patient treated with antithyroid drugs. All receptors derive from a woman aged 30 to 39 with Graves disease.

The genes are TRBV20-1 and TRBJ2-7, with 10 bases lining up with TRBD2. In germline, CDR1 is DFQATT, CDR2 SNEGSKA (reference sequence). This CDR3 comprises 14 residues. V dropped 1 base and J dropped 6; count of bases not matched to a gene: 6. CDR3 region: CSARARRTSGEQYF. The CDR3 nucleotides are TGCAGTGCTAGAGCGCGGAGGACTAGCGGCGAGCAGTACTTC.

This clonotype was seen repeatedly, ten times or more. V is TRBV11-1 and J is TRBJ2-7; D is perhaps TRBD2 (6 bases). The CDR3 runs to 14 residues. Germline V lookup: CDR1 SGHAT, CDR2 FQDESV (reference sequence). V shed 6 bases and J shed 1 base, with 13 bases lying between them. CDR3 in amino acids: CASSPGLRSYEQYF. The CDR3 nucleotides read TGTGCCAGCAGTCCGGGACTCCGGTCCTACGAGCAGTACTTC. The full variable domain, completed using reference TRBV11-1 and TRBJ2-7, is EAEVAQSPRYKITEKSQAVAFWCDPISGHATLYWYRQILGQGPELLVQFQDESVVDDSQLPKDRFSAERLKGVDSTLKIQPAELGDSAMYLCASSPGLRSYEQYFGPGTRLTVT.

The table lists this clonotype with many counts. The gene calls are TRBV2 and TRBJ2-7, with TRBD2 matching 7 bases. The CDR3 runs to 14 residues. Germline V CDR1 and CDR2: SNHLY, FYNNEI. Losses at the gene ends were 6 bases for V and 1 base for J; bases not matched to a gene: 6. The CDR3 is CASRDRDYSYEQYF. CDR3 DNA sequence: TGTGCCAGCAGGGACCGGGACTATTCCTACGAGCAGTACTTC.

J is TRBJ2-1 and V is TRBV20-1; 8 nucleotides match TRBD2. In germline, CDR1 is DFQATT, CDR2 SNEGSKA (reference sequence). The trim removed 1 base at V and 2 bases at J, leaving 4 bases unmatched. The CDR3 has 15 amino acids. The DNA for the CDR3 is TGCAGTGCTAGAGTGCGGGAGGTTCCCTACAATGAGCAGTTCTTC. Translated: CSARVREVPYNEQFF.

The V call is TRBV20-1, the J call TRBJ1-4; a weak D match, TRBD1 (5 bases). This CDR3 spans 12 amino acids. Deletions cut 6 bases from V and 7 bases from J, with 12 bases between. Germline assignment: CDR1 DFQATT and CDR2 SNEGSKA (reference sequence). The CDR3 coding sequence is TGCAGTGCCGGGACTTTCGGTGAAAAACTGTTTTTT. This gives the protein CSAGTFGEKLFF.

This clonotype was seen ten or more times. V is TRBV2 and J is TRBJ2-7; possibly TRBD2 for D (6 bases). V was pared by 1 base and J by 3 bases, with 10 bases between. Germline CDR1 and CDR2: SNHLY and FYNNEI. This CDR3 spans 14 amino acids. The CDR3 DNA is TGTGCCAGCAGTGAAGGGCTAGCGTTCTACGAGCAGTACTTC. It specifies CASSEGLAFYEQYF.